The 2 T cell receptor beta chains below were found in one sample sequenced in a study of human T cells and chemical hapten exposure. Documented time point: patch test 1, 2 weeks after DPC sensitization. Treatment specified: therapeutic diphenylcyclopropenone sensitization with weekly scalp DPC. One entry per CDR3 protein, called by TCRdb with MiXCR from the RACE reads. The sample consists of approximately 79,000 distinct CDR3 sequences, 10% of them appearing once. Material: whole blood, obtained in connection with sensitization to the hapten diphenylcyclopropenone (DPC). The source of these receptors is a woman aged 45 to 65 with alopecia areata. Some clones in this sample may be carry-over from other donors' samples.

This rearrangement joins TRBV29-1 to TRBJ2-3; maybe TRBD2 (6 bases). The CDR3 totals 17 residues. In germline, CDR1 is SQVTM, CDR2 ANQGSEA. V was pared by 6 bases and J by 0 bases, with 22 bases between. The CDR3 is CSVRGPGIGSSTDTQYF. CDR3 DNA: TGCAGCGTGAGGGGTCCGGGTATCGGGAGTAGCACAGATACGCAGTATTTT.

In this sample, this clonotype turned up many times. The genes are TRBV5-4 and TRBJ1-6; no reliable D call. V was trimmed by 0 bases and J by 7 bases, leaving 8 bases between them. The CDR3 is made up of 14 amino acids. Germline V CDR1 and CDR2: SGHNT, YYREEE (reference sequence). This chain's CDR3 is CASSLEQLNSPLHF. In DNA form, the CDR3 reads TGTGCCAGCAGCTTGGAACAGCTAAATTCACCCCTCCACTTT.